Listed below are T cell receptor beta chains from one sample, sequenced in a study of somatic mutations in cytotoxic T cells in rheumatoid arthritis. Sequenced by immunoSEQ multiplex PCR; TCRdb stores in-frame clones only, minus some. The sample includes tens of thousands of clones, approximately 80% seen only once; the top ten take roughly 3.2%. Specimen: CD8+ T cells sorted from blood. The receptors here all came from a man aged 35-49 years in good health. CDR3s include the opening cysteine and the closing phenylalanine or tryptophan. A D gene is named only where the DNA matches it firmly. Clone size is shown for a subset of rows, as once, few, many or a class of expanded clone.

J,D,V,size,CDR3,DNA
TRBJ2-1,TRBD2,TRBV28,-,CASSPVAGGEEQFF,TGTGCCAGCAGTCCTGTAGCGGGAGGGGAAGAGCAGTTCTTC
TRBJ2-4,TRBD2,TRBV28,-,CASSLLAGGIQYF,TGTGCCAGCTCTTTACTCGCGGGAGGAATTCAGTACTTC
TRBJ2-1,-,TRBV2,-,CASSGASLIYNEQFF,TGTGCCAGCAGTGGGGCTTCCTTGATCTACAATGAGCAGTTCTTC
TRBJ2-7,-,TRBV5-4,-,CASSSTTYYEQYF,TGTGCCAGCAGCTCGACTACGTACTACGAGCAGTACTTC
TRBJ1-1,-,TRBV27,-,CASSPLKGGPEAFF,TGTGCCAGCAGTCCTCTAAAGGGCGGGCCTGAAGCTTTCTTT
TRBJ2-5,-,TRBV11-3,-,CASSDRDRQETQYF,TGTGCCAGCAGCGATCGAGACAGACAAGAGACCCAGTACTTC
TRBJ2-7,-,TRBV11-2,-,CASSLATDNYEQYF,TGTGCCAGCAGCTTAGCAACGGACAACTACGAGCAGTACTTC
TRBJ1-5,-,TRBV4-1,-,CASSHGFDQPQHF,TGCGCCAGCAGCCACGGGTTCGATCAGCCCCAGCATTTT
TRBJ2-7,TRBD2,TRBV27,once,CASSLSGGGGPGSYEQYF,TGTGCCAGCAGTTTATCGGGGGGGGGTGGTCCGGGCTCCTACGAGCAGTACTTC
TRBJ2-7,-,TRBV27,-,CASSFRQTYEQYF,TGTGCCAGCAGTTTTCGACAGACCTACGAGCAGTACTTC
TRBJ2-2,TRBD1,TRBV30,-,CAWGRQGTNTGELFF,TGTGCCTGGGGACGACAGGGGACGAACACCGGGGAGCTGTTTTTT
TRBJ2-3,TRBD2,TRBV15,-,CATSREGLAVTDTQYF,TGTGCCACCAGCAGAGAGGGACTAGCGGTCACAGATACGCAGTATTTT
TRBJ2-1,TRBD2,TRBV28,-,CASSPASGRKTGSYNEQFF,TGTGCCAGCAGTCCTGCTAGCGGGAGGAAAACCGGCTCCTACAATGAGCAGTTCTTC
TRBJ1-1,TRBD1,TRBV6-1,few,CASRPGTVNTEAFF,TGTGCCAGCAGGCCCGGGACAGTTAACACTGAAGCTTTCTTT
TRBJ1-5,-,TRBV7-2,once,CASSLGGGGQPQHF,TGTGCCAGCAGCTTGGGCGGGGGTGGTCAGCCCCAGCATTTT
TRBJ1-1,-,TRBV5-8,once,CASSLFGVRNTEAFF,TGTGCCAGCAGCTTGTTCGGAGTAAGGAACACTGAAGCTTTCTTT
TRBJ2-7,-,TRBV6-1,-,CASGSQNSYEQYF,TGTGCCAGCGGAAGTCAGAACTCCTACGAGCAGTACTTC
TRBJ2-1,TRBD2,TRBV4-1,-,CASSQDVTGTSGLYEQFF,TGCGCCAGCAGCCAAGATGTTACCGGGACTAGCGGTCTCTATGAGCAGTTCTTC
TRBJ2-7,-,TRBV27,-,CASSYTVSYEQYF,TGTGCCAGCAGTTATACAGTATCCTACGAGCAGTACTTC
TRBJ1-1,-,TRBV4-1,-,CASSQESGAATEAFF,TGCGCCAGCAGCCAAGAGTCAGGGGCGGCCACTGAAGCTTTCTTT
TRBJ2-4,-,TRBV2,-,CASTGLAKNIQYF,TGTGCCAGCACCGGGCTAGCCAAAAACATTCAGTACTTC
TRBJ1-1,-,TRBV5-1,-,CASSIGQTEAFF,TGCGCCAGCAGTATAGGGCAGACTGAAGCTTTCTTT
TRBJ1-4,-,TRBV15,-,CATSERWGDNEKLFF,TGTGCCACCAGCGAGAGGTGGGGCGATAATGAAAAACTGTTTTTT
TRBJ1-1,-,TRBV6-4,-,CASSDSDNTEAFF,TGTGCCAGCAGTGACTCGGACAACACTGAAGCTTTCTTT
TRBJ1-1,-,TRBV28,few,CASSFQGNTEAFF,TGTGCCAGCAGTTTTCAGGGTAACACTGAAGCTTTCTTT
TRBJ2-5,-,TRBV5-1,-,CASSLDPKETQYF,TGCGCCAGCAGCTTGGACCCCAAAGAGACCCAGTACTTC
TRBJ1-1,-,TRBV27,-,CASSLGQITEAFF,TGTGCCAGCAGTTTAGGCCAGATCACTGAAGCTTTCTTT
TRBJ2-5,-,TRBV11-2,-,CASSLGTVGEETQYF,TGTGCCAGCAGCTTAGGCACAGTAGGGGAAGAGACCCAGTACTTC
TRBJ2-7,-,TRBV4-3,-,CASSQDLAGWNEQYF,TGCGCCAGCAGCCAAGATCTGGCAGGGTGGAACGAGCAGTACTTC
TRBJ2-7,TRBD2,TRBV4-1,once,CASSRGAKGGSSYEQYF,TGCGCCAGCAGCCGAGGCGCGAAGGGCGGGAGTTCCTACGAGCAGTACTTC
TRBJ2-5,TRBD2,TRBV19,-,CASTQEGLAGEETQYF,TGTGCCAGTACCCAGGAGGGACTAGCGGGAGAAGAGACCCAGTACTTC
TRBJ2-7,TRBD2,TRBV7-9,-,CASSFPALAGGDEQYF,TGTGCCAGCAGCTTCCCTGCCCTAGCGGGAGGAGACGAGCAGTACTTC
TRBJ1-1,-,TRBV19,once,CASSIDGRQHTEAFF,TGTGCCAGTAGTATTGATGGCAGGCAGCACACTGAAGCTTTCTTT
TRBJ1-5,-,TRBV4-3,once,CASSQDRTDGQPQHF,TGCGCCAGCAGCCAAGATCGAACAGACGGCCAGCCCCAGCATTTT
TRBJ2-7,-,TRBV7-2,-,CASSLGGDEQYF,TGTGCCAGCAGCTTAGGAGGAGACGAGCAGTACTTC
TRBJ1-2,-,TRBV11-2,medium-sized,CASSLGTGSGYTF,TGTGCCAGCAGCTTAGGTACGGGATCCGGCTACACCTTC
TRBJ2-1,-,TRBV6-6,-,CASSLRADDEQFF,TGTGCCAGCAGTCTGCGGGCAGACGATGAGCAGTTCTTC
TRBJ2-1,TRBD1,TRBV9,once,CASSVDHLGQLASNEQFF,TGTGCCAGCAGCGTGGACCATTTGGGACAGCTGGCGAGCAATGAGCAGTTCTTC
TRBJ1-1,-,TRBV30,-,CAWSVQGNTEAFF,TGTGCCTGGAGTGTACAGGGGAACACTGAAGCTTTCTTT
TRBJ2-1,TRBD1,TRBV7-9,-,CASSYGTGEMDEQFF,TGTGCCAGCAGCTACGGGACAGGGGAGATGGATGAGCAGTTCTTC
TRBJ2-7,-,TRBV28,-,CASSLNSLEQYF,TGTGCCAGCAGTTTAAACAGCCTCGAGCAGTACTTC
TRBJ1-5,-,TRBV5-4,few,CASSFWTDSNQPQHF,TGTGCCAGCAGCTTTTGGACAGATAGCAATCAGCCCCAGCATTTT
TRBJ2-3,TRBD1,TRBV2,-,CASSFRGRGTDTQYF,TGTGCCAGCAGTTTCAGGGGGCGCGGGACAGATACGCAGTATTTT
TRBJ2-7,-,TRBV4-3,few,CASSQERDSPAYEQYF,TGCGCCAGCAGCCAAGAGCGCGACAGTCCAGCCTACGAGCAGTACTTC
TRBJ2-7,TRBD2,TRBV9,-,CASSISGRYEQYF,TGTGCCAGCAGCATCAGCGGGAGATACGAGCAGTACTTC
TRBJ2-7,TRBD2,TRBV6-5,-,CASSYSASGAYEQYF,TGTGCCAGCAGTTACTCGGCTAGCGGGGCCTACGAGCAGTACTTC
TRBJ2-2,TRBD1,TRBV25-1,-,CASSRTGAGELFF,TGTGCCAGCAGTAGAACAGGGGCCGGGGAGCTGTTTTTT
TRBJ1-5,-,TRBV14,-,CASSQGVGGNQPQHF,TGTGCCAGCAGCCAAGGAGTAGGGGGCAATCAGCCCCAGCATTTT